This T cell receptor (beta chain) was profiled in a study of identical twins. Study-wide findings and caveats: The abundant beta clonotypes from cord blood had fewer insertions, and memory repertoires had none of this. Findings depended on cross-sectional statistics rather than tracking the same donors.

In this sample, this clonotype turned up a few times. Its antigen remains unknown. cDNA carried unique molecular identifiers, and a universal primer site was added by template switching. Using its own MiXCR run on the 5' RACE reads, TCRdb lists one record per CDR3 protein. The sample has a few hundred thousand distinct CDR3 sequences; approximately 10% are singletons. The CDR3 is made up of 15 amino acids. V lost 7 bases, J lost 3 bases, and 18 bases lay in between. Germline CDR1 reads SGHRS; CDR2 reads YFSETQ. Sample: naive T cells sorted from blood. The chain has TRBV5-1 and TRBJ2-3, with TRBD1 as a possible D gene (6 bases). This TCR derives from a woman aged 50 to 65 in good health. CDR3 in DNA: TGCGCCAGCGCAAGACAGGTCGAGCTTACAGATACGCAGTATTTT. As protein: CASARQVELTDTQYF.